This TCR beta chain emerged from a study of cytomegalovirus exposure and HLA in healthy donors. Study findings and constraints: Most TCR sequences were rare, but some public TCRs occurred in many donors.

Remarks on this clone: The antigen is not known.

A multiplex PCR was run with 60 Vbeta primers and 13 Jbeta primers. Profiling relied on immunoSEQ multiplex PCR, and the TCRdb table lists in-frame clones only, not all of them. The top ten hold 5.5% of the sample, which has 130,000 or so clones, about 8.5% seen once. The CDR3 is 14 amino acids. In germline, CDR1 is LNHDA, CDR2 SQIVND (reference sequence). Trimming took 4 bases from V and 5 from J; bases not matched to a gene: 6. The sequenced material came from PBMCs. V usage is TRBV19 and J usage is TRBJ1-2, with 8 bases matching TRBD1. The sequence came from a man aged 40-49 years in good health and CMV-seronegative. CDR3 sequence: CASSTQRQGYGYTF. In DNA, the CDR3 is TGTGCCAGTAGTACACAGCGACAGGGGTATGGCTACACCTTC.